The rows below give T cell receptor beta chains drawn from one sample of a study of CD8 T cells in Susac syndrome. TCRdb passed the immunoSEQ multiplex PCR reads through MiXCR, listing each CDR3 protein once. The sample holds about 64,000 distinct CDR3 sequences, over 85% seen once. The sample taken for sequencing was CD8+ T cells from PBMCs. Receptors originate from a human donor with multiple sclerosis. Both conserved end residues are part of each CDR3. D genes are given only for firm matches. Size is omitted from some rows. Given values are once, few, many or a class for expanded clones.

clone size: NA; J gene: TRBJ2-7; V gene: TRBV13; D gene: NA; CDR3 protein: CASSFAPDYEQYF; CDR3 DNA: TGTGCCAGCAGCTTCGCCCCAGACTACGAGCAGTACTTC
clone size: NA; J gene: TRBJ2-7; V gene: TRBV27; D gene: TRBD1; CDR3 protein: CASSLGQGIEQYF; CDR3 DNA: TGTGCCAGCAGTTTGGGACAGGGAATTGAGCAGTACTTC
clone size: NA; J gene: TRBJ2-7; V gene: TRBV14; D gene: TRBD2; CDR3 protein: CASSRRPSGRNDEQYF; CDR3 DNA: TGTGCCAGCAGCCGACGGCCTAGCGGGAGGAACGACGAGCAGTACTTC
clone size: NA; J gene: TRBJ2-1; V gene: TRBV28; D gene: NA; CDR3 protein: CASSPGLEDEQFF; CDR3 DNA: TGTGCCAGCAGTCCTGGCCTTGAGGATGAGCAGTTCTTC
clone size: NA; J gene: TRBJ2-1; V gene: TRBV28; D gene: TRBD2; CDR3 protein: CASSRPLAGGSNEQFF; CDR3 DNA: TGTGCCAGCAGCCGACCCCTAGCGGGAGGAAGCAATGAGCAGTTCTTC
clone size: NA; J gene: TRBJ2-7; V gene: TRBV6-1; D gene: TRBD2; CDR3 protein: CASSRLAGAAGEAYEQYF; CDR3 DNA: TGTGCCAGCAGCCGACTAGCGGGAGCCGCTGGCGAGGCCTACGAGCAGTACTTC
clone size: NA; J gene: TRBJ2-1; V gene: TRBV28; D gene: TRBD2; CDR3 protein: CASTLSGTGNEQFF; CDR3 DNA: TGTGCCAGCACCCTTAGCGGGACGGGGAATGAGCAGTTCTTC
clone size: NA; J gene: TRBJ2-5; V gene: TRBV7-9; D gene: NA; CDR3 protein: CASSSSLRETQYF; CDR3 DNA: TGTGCCAGCAGTTCCTCTTTGAGGGAGACCCAGTACTTC
clone size: NA; J gene: TRBJ2-1; V gene: TRBV30; D gene: NA; CDR3 protein: CAWSVLEGNNEQFF; CDR3 DNA: TGTGCCTGGAGTGTCTTGGAGGGAAACAATGAGCAGTTCTTC
clone size: NA; J gene: TRBJ2-1; V gene: TRBV14; D gene: TRBD1; CDR3 protein: CASSQRDRAVEQFF; CDR3 DNA: TGTGCCAGCAGCCAAAGGGACAGGGCGGTTGAGCAGTTCTTC
clone size: NA; J gene: TRBJ1-1; V gene: TRBV30; D gene: NA; CDR3 protein: CAWKEMNTEAFF; CDR3 DNA: TGTGCCTGGAAGGAAATGAACACTGAAGCTTTCTTT
clone size: NA; J gene: TRBJ1-2; V gene: TRBV27; D gene: NA; CDR3 protein: CASSLSIYSVGGYTF; CDR3 DNA: TGTGCCAGCAGTTTATCGATTTACTCGGTCGGAGGCTACACCTTC
clone size: NA; J gene: TRBJ2-2; V gene: TRBV3-1; D gene: NA; CDR3 protein: CASSSKGTFTGELFF; CDR3 DNA: TGTGCCAGCAGCTCCAAGGGCACCTTCACCGGGGAGCTGTTTTTT
clone size: NA; J gene: TRBJ1-5; V gene: TRBV6-1; D gene: TRBD1; CDR3 protein: CASSEEEGAGNQPQHF; CDR3 DNA: TGTGCCAGCAGTGAAGAGGAGGGGGCAGGGAATCAGCCCCAGCATTTT
clone size: once; J gene: TRBJ2-1; V gene: TRBV15; D gene: TRBD2; CDR3 protein: CATAGAGESDEQFF; CDR3 DNA: TGTGCCACCGCGGGAGCGGGAGAGTCTGATGAGCAGTTCTTC
clone size: once; J gene: TRBJ1-1; V gene: TRBV7-9; D gene: NA; CDR3 protein: CASRSGGRDTEAFF; CDR3 DNA: TGTGCCAGCCGATCGGGGGGGAGGGACACTGAAGCTTTCTTT
clone size: NA; J gene: TRBJ2-7; V gene: TRBV4-1; D gene: TRBD1; CDR3 protein: CASSQDWGQGSYEQYF; CDR3 DNA: TGCGCCAGCAGCCAAGATTGGGGACAGGGCTCCTACGAGCAGTACTTC
clone size: NA; J gene: TRBJ1-5; V gene: TRBV30; D gene: NA; CDR3 protein: CAWNVQGMGNQPQHF; CDR3 DNA: TGTGCCTGGAATGTACAAGGGATGGGGAATCAGCCCCAGCATTTT
clone size: NA; J gene: TRBJ1-2; V gene: TRBV20-1; D gene: NA; CDR3 protein: CSARVWDSNYGYTF; CDR3 DNA: TGCAGTGCTAGAGTTTGGGATTCTAACTATGGCTACACCTTC
clone size: NA; J gene: TRBJ2-4; V gene: TRBV7-9; D gene: NA; CDR3 protein: CASSPLRLAKNIQYF; CDR3 DNA: TGTGCCAGCAGCCCCCTCCGACTAGCCAAAAACATTCAGTACTTC
clone size: once; J gene: TRBJ2-1; V gene: TRBV20-1; D gene: TRBD2; CDR3 protein: CSASGGTSGVISYNEQFF; CDR3 DNA: TGCAGTGCTAGTGGCGGGACTAGCGGGGTTATCTCCTACAATGAGCAGTTCTTC
clone size: NA; J gene: TRBJ1-2; V gene: TRBV4-1; D gene: TRBD1; CDR3 protein: CASSQESTGQGLYGYTF; CDR3 DNA: TGCGCCAGCAGCCAAGAGAGTACGGGACAGGGATTATATGGCTACACCTTC
clone size: NA; J gene: TRBJ2-7; V gene: TRBV29-1; D gene: NA; CDR3 protein: CSVAQIASEQYF; CDR3 DNA: TGCAGCGTTGCCCAGATCGCGTCCGAGCAGTACTTC
clone size: NA; J gene: TRBJ1-1; V gene: TRBV6-6; D gene: TRBD1; CDR3 protein: CASSRTGGMNTEAFF; CDR3 DNA: TGTGCCAGCAGTCGGACAGGGGGCATGAACACTGAAGCTTTCTTT
clone size: NA; J gene: TRBJ2-3; V gene: TRBV7-6; D gene: NA; CDR3 protein: CASSAPTTDTQYF; CDR3 DNA: TGTGCCAGCAGCGCCCCGACCACAGATACGCAGTATTTT
clone size: NA; J gene: TRBJ2-3; V gene: TRBV29-1; D gene: NA; CDR3 protein: CSVEMEAKRTQYF; CDR3 DNA: TGCAGCGTTGAAATGGAGGCGAAGCGTACGCAGTATTTT